These 23 T cell receptor beta chains share one sample of origin, sequenced in a study of beta chain features in type 1 diabetes. Reverse transcription of all isolated RNA meant that expressed TCRB transcripts were sequenced. Assay used: immunoSEQ multiplex PCR; TCRdb lists only in-frame clones, some missing. The sample records hundreds of thousands of clones, about 16% being singletons. The sequencing sample was made of naive CD4+ T cells from blood. The receptors were gathered from a man younger than 35 in good health.

This clone appeared a few times. The V and J genes are TRBV7-2 and TRBJ1-5; D might be TRBD1 (6 bases). V gave up 1 base and J gave up 5 bases, with 21 bases separating them. Germline V CDR1 and CDR2: SGHTA, FQGNSA. This CDR3 is built from 18 residues. The CDR3 spells CASSLGWGQGNGDQPQHF. CDR3 DNA: TGTGCCAGCAGCTTAGGTTGGGGACAAGGGAATGGGGATCAGCCCCAGCATTTT.

The J gene is TRBJ1-2, the V gene TRBV27, with D tentatively TRBD1 (6 bases). Looked up from germline, CDR1 is MNHEY and CDR2 is SMNVEV (reference sequence). Trimming cost V 3 bases and J 3 bases, with 17 bases left between them. The CDR3 length is 16 residues. This chain's CDR3 is CASSLRGRGVDYGYTF. CDR3 coding DNA: TGTGCCAGCAGTTTGCGGGGCAGGGGTGTGGACTATGGCTACACCTTC.

As to this clone: Without the conserved terminal phenylalanine or tryptophan, this CDR3 likely stems from a read error. The DNA is left out, because the CDR3 cannot be placed on it with certainty; the CDR3 is given as TCRdb lists it. The J gene is TRBJ1-2, the V gene TRBV29-1; the table's D gene call, TRBD1, was not cross checked with the DNA. Germline V lookup: CDR1 SQVTM, CDR2 ANQGSEA. The CDR3 region is 11 residues in length, termini included. CDR3 region: CSLRTGDILLI.

The chain carries TRBV27 and TRBJ2-7, with D hard to call. Germline CDR1 reads MNHEY; CDR2 reads SMNVEV (reference sequence). Trimming removed 6 bases from V and 0 bases from J, with 12 bases in between. The CDR3 consists of 14 residues. CDR3 bases: TGTGCCAGCAGCCCGACACGAAACTCCTACGAGCAGTACTTC. This translates into CASSPTRNSYEQYF.

About this clone itself: A junction end diverges from the germline sequence, so it may reflect a read error. This rearrangement joins TRBV5-1 to TRBJ1-4, with D possibly being TRBD1 (5 bases). Germline assignment: CDR1 SGHRS and CDR2 YFSETQ. CDR3 length equals 15 residues. The CDR3 protein is CANSLEGADGQKLFF. In nucleotides, the CDR3 is TGCGCCAACAGCTTGGAAGGGGCAGACGGACAAAAACTGTTTTTT. Filled out from reference TRBV5-1 and TRBJ1-4, the complete variable domain reads KAGVTQTPRYLIKTRGQQVTLSCSPISGHRSVSWYQQTPGQGLQFLFEYFSETQRNKGNFPGRFSGRQFSNSRSEMNVSTLELGDSALYLCANSLEGADGQKLFFGSGTQLSVL.

The chain recombines TRBV16 with TRBJ1-1; TRBD1 might be the D (5 bases). Trimming stripped 4 bases from V and 8 bases from J, with 11 bases between. CDR3 length: 12 amino acids. Germline CDR1 and CDR2: KGHSY and FQNENV. CDR3 residues: CASSPAGREAFF. The CDR3 DNA reads TGTGCCAGCAGCCCGGCGGGGCGGGAAGCTTTCTTT.

CDR3 sequence reads: CASSGQGRGAYEQYF. DNA of the CDR3: TGTGCCAGCAGCGGACAGGGACGAGGAGCCTACGAGCAGTACTTC. The chain employs TRBV2 and TRBJ2-7; 8 bases map to TRBD1. The V and J ends lost 6 bases and 2 bases, in that order; junction bases with no gene match: 9. This CDR3 region has 15 residues. CDR1 is SNHLY, CDR2 FYNNEI, per germline.

This chain links TRBV5-1 with TRBJ1-4; 8 bases are shared with TRBD1. Germline-derived CDR1 and CDR2 are SGHRS and YFSETQ. Losses at the gene ends were 5 bases for V and 8 bases for J; bases not matched to a gene: 11. The CDR3 has 15 amino acids. The CDR3 here is CASSYGTGLQEKLFF. The CDR3 DNA reads TGCGCCAGCAGTTACGGGACAGGTCTACAGGAAAAACTGTTTTTT.

The chain couples TRBV19 to TRBJ2-1, with 9 bases matching TRBD2. This CDR3 has 16 amino acids. Trimming took 7 bases from V and 4 from J; bases not matched to a gene: 11. The V gene's germline CDR1 is LNHDA and CDR2 SQIVND (reference sequence). The CDR3 bases are TGTGCCAGTACGGAGCGGGAGGTTTCCTTTTACAATGAGCAGTTCTTC. Translated: CASTEREVSFYNEQFF.

This clone has more than one count but fewer than ten. The chain joins TRBV6-1 to TRBJ2-3; D is perhaps TRBD2 (5 bases). Trimming cost V 2 bases and J 1 base, with 13 bases left between them. CDR3 length: 16 residues. Germline-derived CDR1 and CDR2 are MNHNS and SASEGT. The CDR3 protein is CASSERRGEGTDTQYF. In DNA, the CDR3 is TGTGCCAGCAGTGAACGCCGGGGAGAGGGCACAGATACGCAGTATTTT.

This clone appeared a few times. Within the sample, other DNA sequences also encode this same CDR3. This chain uses TRBV20-1 with TRBJ2-1, with D hard to call. The germline V gene encodes CDR1 DFQATT and CDR2 SNEGSKA (reference sequence). The ends were cut back, 0 bases at V and 6 bases at J, with 3 bases in the middle. The CDR3 sequence is 11 residues long. CDR3 loop: CSARDPNEQFF. The DNA of the CDR3 is TGCAGTGCTAGAGATCCCAATGAGCAGTTCTTC.

The V gene is TRBV29-1, the J gene TRBJ1-2; D gene ambiguous. Germline V gene sequence: CDR1 SQVTM, CDR2 ANQGSEA. V lost 6 bases and J 2 bases, leaving 13 bases between the germline ends. The CDR3 consists of 13 residues. CDR3 amino acids: CSVVPQVNYGYTF. Here the CDR3 DNA reads TGCAGCGTGGTCCCGCAGGTGAACTATGGCTACACCTTC.

This clone was counted between two and nine times. This chain links TRBV6-5 with TRBJ2-5; D remains unclear. This CDR3 contains 14 residues. The germline gives CDR1 MNHEY, CDR2 SVGAGI. Trimming shortened V by 8 bases and J by 1 base, and 14 bases separated the two germline ends. Here the CDR3 reads CASQGAAVQETQYF. Here the CDR3 DNA reads TGTGCCAGCCAAGGTGCGGCAGTCCAAGAGACCCAGTACTTC.

A few counts support this clone. The chain recombines TRBV10-3 with TRBJ2-5; 9 bases fit TRBD2. V lost 7 bases, J lost 7 bases, and 4 bases stayed unmatched. This CDR3 has 12 residues. Germline-derived CDR1 and CDR2 are ENHRY and SYGVKD. The CDR3 nucleotides read TGTGCCATCAACGAAGCGGGGGGGACCCAGTACTTC. Translation: CAINEAGGTQYF.

This clone was recorded a few times. The genes are TRBV28 and TRBJ1-1; TRBD1 matches 10 bases. Germline V gene sequence: CDR1 MDHEN, CDR2 SYDVKM. This CDR3 is 18 amino acids long. The V gene end was trimmed by 6 bases and the J gene end by 4 bases; junction bases not matched to a gene: 17. Written as DNA, the CDR3 is TGTGCCAGCAGCCCAGTTTTTCGGGACAGGGGAAGAGGCACTGAAGCTTTCTTT. Translated, it gives CASSPVFRDRGRGTEAFF. Drawing the rest from reference TRBV28 and TRBJ1-1, the complete variable domain is DVKVTQSSRYLVKRTGEKVFLECVQDMDHENMFWYRQDPGLGLRLIYFSYDVKMKEKGDIPEGYSVSREKKERFSLILESASTNQTSMYLCASSPVFRDRGRGTEAFFGQGTRLTVV.

CDR3 sequence: CATSSGSLYGYTF. The DNA for the CDR3 is TGTGCCACCAGCAGCGGGTCTCTGTATGGCTACACCTTC. The rearrangement uses TRBV15 and TRBJ1-2; D not resolved. The CDR3 covers 13 residues. Germline CDR1 reads LNHNV; CDR2 reads YYDKDF (reference sequence). Trimming took 3 bases from V and 5 from J, leaving 10 bases between them.

The rearrangement joins TRBV27 to TRBJ1-6, with 7 bases aligning to TRBD1. The CDR3 is 16 amino acids. Trimming took 5 bases from V and 7 from J; bases not matched to a gene: 11. Germline V CDR1 and CDR2: MNHEY, SMNVEV (reference sequence). CDR3 loop: CASSGRRGRTNSPLHF. The CDR3 DNA reads TGTGCCAGCAGTGGCCGAAGGGGGCGAACGAATTCACCCCTCCACTTT.

The chain is built from TRBV7-8 and TRBJ2-2; D ambiguous. The CDR3 runs 15 residues. The germline V and J ends were trimmed by 0 bases and 4 bases, with 9 bases remaining between them. Germline lookup yields CDR1 SGHVS and CDR2 FQNEAQ. CDR3 nucleotides: TGTGCCAGCAGCTTAGCGGCGCTTTCCACCGGGGAGCTGTTTTTT. It specifies CASSLAALSTGELFF.

This clone was detected only a few times. The chain has TRBV15 and TRBJ2-7; 11 nucleotides agree with TRBD1. CDR1 is LNHNV, CDR2 YYDKDF, per germline (reference sequence). The CDR3 runs 14 residues. V gave up 8 bases and J gave up 4 bases; unmatched junction bases: 7. CDR3 region: CATGQGARGYEQYF. The CDR3 bases are TGTGCCACCGGACAGGGGGCCCGAGGATACGAGCAGTACTTC. The complete variable domain, with remaining parts taken from reference TRBV15 and TRBJ2-7, reads DAMVIQNPRYQVTQFGKPVTLSCSQTLNHNVMYWYQQKSSQAPKLLFHYYDKDFNNEADTPDNFQSRRPNTSFCFLDIRSPGLGDTAMYLCATGQGARGYEQYFGPGTRLTVT.

This clone was observed a few times. The rearrangement links TRBV10-3 to TRBJ2-1, with D tentatively TRBD1 (6 bases). CDR3 size: 15 residues. V lost 6 bases to trimming and J lost 5 bases, with 17 bases between them. The V gene's germline CDR1 is ENHRY and CDR2 SYGVKD. CDR3 protein: CAIRPRDTENNEQFF. Here the CDR3 DNA reads TGTGCCATCAGACCCCGGGACACGGAGAACAATGAGCAGTTCTTC.

Only a few counts were recorded for this clone. The V call is TRBV19, the J call TRBJ1-2, with TRBD1 matching over 7 bases. Germline V gene sequence: CDR1 LNHDA, CDR2 SQIVND (reference sequence). The CDR3 covers 11 residues. Written as DNA, the CDR3 is TGTGCGACTCGTAGGGGGCCAGGCTACACCTTC. This translates into CATRRGPGYTF.

This chain connects TRBV4-3 to TRBJ1-6, with 7 bases identical to TRBD1. The CDR3 extends over 17 amino acids. Trimming at V came to 0 bases and at J to 8 bases, leaving 10 bases not matched to a gene. Germline CDR1 LGHNA, CDR2 YSLEER. The CDR3 DNA is TGCGCCAGCAGCCAAGAGGGGAGGGGGCGCAGGTATTCACCCCTCCACTTT. Its translation is CASSQEGRGRRYSPLHF.

This clone was counted between two and nine times. The chain recombines TRBV11-2 with TRBJ2-1, with TRBD1 matching over 8 bases. Per the germline V gene, CDR1 is SGHAT and CDR2 is FQNNGV. This CDR3 region has 15 residues. J gave up 3 bases and V 5 bases, and 6 bases lay outside the gene matches. The CDR3 protein is CASSRPGGLYNEQFF. CDR3 in DNA: TGTGCCAGCAGCCGACCAGGGGGCCTCTACAATGAGCAGTTCTTC.